What follows are 21 T cell receptor beta chains derived from one specimen sequenced in a study of response to subunit inactivated influenza vaccine (dated by TCRdb to 2017 to 2018). To prepare the library, RT-PCR was applied. TCRdb shows the sequencer as Illumina HiSeq 2500. In-frame beta chains were kept once TCRdb had trimmed the public reads at Q25 with fastp and called clones with MiXCR. Rows are unified per CDR3 protein, each entry keeping the most common DNA and genes. In this sample the table shows under 500,000 distinct CDR3 sequences, roughly 9.7% of which occur a single time. 9.5% to 15% of the sample is taken by the ten largest. The time point label of this sample denotes: 45 days after influenza vaccine administration. The sequencing used PBMCs from blood, collected roughly 48 days after vaccination. All receptors come from a man between 45 and 60 years old who received an inactivated influenza vaccine. Donor details come from another sample of the same person, matched by shared clones.

The chain couples TRBV12-3 or TRBV12-4 to TRBJ2-5; 13 bases fit TRBD2. CDR3 length: 16 amino acids. V gave up 6 bases and J gave up 2 bases; unmatched junction bases: 6. CDR3 region: CASRVGLAGQQETQYF. Here the CDR3 DNA reads TGTGCCAGCAGGGTGGGACTAGCGGGACAGCAAGAGACCCAGTACTTC.

This clonotype was picked up many times. V gene TRBV11-2 combines with J gene TRBJ2-7, with 9 bases lining up with TRBD1. The CDR3 is 16 residues long. The ends lost 5 bases at V and 2 bases at J; junction bases unmatched: 10. Germline V CDR1 and CDR2: SGHAT, FQNNGV. CDR3 amino acids: CASSVNDRGGAYEQYF. The CDR3 nucleotides read TGTGCCAGCAGCGTAAACGACAGGGGGGGGGCCTACGAGCAGTACTTC.

This clonotype was detected a few times. The chain couples TRBV11-2 to TRBJ2-1; 14 bases are shared with TRBD2. With 5 bases clipped from V and 8 bases from J, the junction kept 17 bases outside the gene matches. The CDR3 is made up of 19 amino acids. Germline V lookup: CDR1 SGHAT, CDR2 FQNNGV. CDR3 amino acids: CASSRYGTSGRSYQDEQFF. The CDR3 DNA follows: TGTGCCAGCAGCCGCTATGGGACTAGCGGGAGATCCTATCAGGATGAGCAGTTCTTC. Complete variable domain (other parts from reference TRBV11-2 and TRBJ2-1): EAGVAQSPRYKIIEKRQSVAFWCNPISGHATLYWYQQILGQGPKLLIQFQNNGVVDDSQLPKDRFSAERLKGVDSTLKIQPAKLEDSAVYLCASSRYGTSGRSYQDEQFFGPGTRLTVL.

The chain employs TRBV4-2 and TRBJ2-7, with TRBD2 identical over 8 bases. The CDR3 is made up of 14 amino acids. V gave up 4 bases and J gave up 3 bases; unmatched junction bases: 5. Per germline, CDR1 LGHNA and CDR2 YNFKEQ. Here the CDR3 reads CASSPGGNGYEQYF. The DNA of the CDR3 is TGTGCCAGCAGCCCGGGAGGGAATGGCTACGAGCAGTACTTC.

This clonotype appeared a few times. The rearrangement uses TRBV20-1 and TRBJ2-2; 7 bases line up with TRBD2. The germline V gene encodes CDR1 DFQATT and CDR2 SNEGSKA (reference sequence). CDR3 size: 14 residues. The junction had 4 bases not matched to a gene; V was cut back by 2 bases and J by 4 bases. CDR3 nucleotide sequence: TGCAGTGCTAGATCCGGGGAGGGCACCGGGGAGCTGTTTTTT. This gives the protein CSARSGEGTGELFF.

A few counts support this clonotype. J is TRBJ2-7 and V is TRBV9, with TRBD2 matching 10 bases. Germline trimming cut 0 bases from V and 5 bases from J; bases unmatched to any gene: 8. This CDR3 is built from 16 residues. Germline CDR1 and CDR2: SGDLS and YYNGEE. CDR3 nucleotide sequence: TGTGCCAGCAGCGTAGATTGGCTAGCGGGAGTCAACGAGCAGTACTTC. As protein: CASSVDWLAGVNEQYF.

This clonotype has just a few counts. The genes are TRBV2 and TRBJ2-5; possibly TRBD1 or TRBD2 for D (5 bases each). The germline CDR1 and CDR2 sequences are SNHLY and FYNNEI. The CDR3 runs 15 residues. Trimming removed 5 bases at V and 5 bases at J, with 18 bases between. The CDR3 DNA sequence: TGTGCCAGCAGTTCACAGGCTTTGCGGGCGGAGACCCAGTACTTC. This gives the protein CASSSQALRAETQYF.

This clonotype was counted a few times. V is TRBV5-1 and J is TRBJ2-1; 7 bases fit TRBD1. The CDR3 is made up of 14 amino acids. Germline V gene data show CDR1 as SGHRS and CDR2 as YFSETQ. V trimming: 2 bases; J trimming: 6 bases; junction bases outside the gene matches: 5. The CDR3 loop is CASSLRRGLNEQFF. CDR3 nucleotide sequence: TGCGCCAGCAGCTTAAGAAGGGGGCTCAATGAGCAGTTCTTC.

The V gene is TRBV4-2, the J gene TRBJ2-3, with D possibly TRBD1 on 5 matching bases. Germline V gene lookup returns CDR1 LGHNA and CDR2 YNFKEQ. Trimming shortened V by 3 bases and J by 0 bases, and 13 bases separated the two germline ends. This CDR3 has 16 amino acids. CDR3 loop: CASSQPQGSSTDTQYF. The CDR3 coding sequence is TGTGCCAGCAGCCAGCCGCAGGGTTCTAGCACAGATACGCAGTATTTT.

This clonotype showed up just a few times. The DNA of the CDR3 is TGCAGTGCTAGAGATTTTAGGGCTACCTACCAAGAGACCCAGTACTTC. It specifies CSARDFRATYQETQYF. The gene calls are TRBV20-1 and TRBJ2-5; no clear D gene. V was shortened by 0 bases and J by 0 bases, with 14 bases between the two germline ends. This CDR3 has 16 amino acids. CDR1 is DFQATT and CDR2 is SNEGSKA in the germline V gene (reference sequence).

This clonotype was recorded many times. The chain joins TRBV12-3 or TRBV12-4 to TRBJ1-1; unclear D gene. V was pared by 1 base and J by 1 base, with 4 bases between. The CDR3 has 13 amino acids. DNA of the CDR3: TGTGCCAGCAGTTTAGGGGCGAACACTGAAGCTTTCTTT. Translating it yields CASSLGANTEAFF.

This chain connects TRBV9 to TRBJ2-3, with 12 bases matching TRBD2. Unmatched junction bases numbered 3, after V lost 0 bases and J lost 4 bases. The CDR3 spans 16 residues. Germline V CDR1 and CDR2: SGDLS, YYNGEE. CDR3 in amino acids: CASSVATSGRPDTQYF. The CDR3, as DNA: TGTGCCAGCAGCGTAGCGACTAGCGGGAGACCAGATACGCAGTATTTT.

The genes are TRBV2 and TRBJ2-1; 9 nucleotides match TRBD1. CDR3 length equals 14 residues. Unmatched junction bases numbered 5, after V lost 8 bases and J lost 3 bases. From germline, CDR1 is SNHLY and CDR2 FYNNEI. CDR3 nucleotides: TGTGCCAGCGGGATGGACAGGGGCTACAATGAGCAGTTCTTC. This gives the protein CASGMDRGYNEQFF.

This rearrangement joins TRBV10-1 to TRBJ2-7; TRBD2 might be the D (5 bases). Germline V gene data show CDR1 as WNHNN and CDR2 as SYGVQD (reference sequence). Trimming removed 0 bases from V and 3 bases from J, with 12 bases in between. CDR3 length: 15 amino acids. The CDR3 sequence: CASSESADWNYEQYF. The CDR3 DNA reads as TGCGCCAGCAGTGAGTCAGCGGACTGGAACTACGAGCAGTACTTC.

The genes are TRBV6-1 and TRBJ2-1; maybe TRBD1 (6 bases). The V end lost 6 bases, the J end lost 6 bases, and 21 bases lay between the germline ends. Germline loops: CDR1 MNHNS, CDR2 SASEGT. The CDR3 runs 16 residues. The CDR3 loop is CASRRSGTTGFNEQFF. The CDR3 DNA reads TGTGCCAGCAGGAGGTCCGGGACCACAGGGTTCAATGAGCAGTTCTTC.

This rearrangement joins TRBV4-2 to TRBJ1-4; maybe TRBD1 (6 bases). The germline V and J ends were trimmed by 6 bases and 0 bases, with 14 bases remaining between them. Germline CDR1 reads LGHNA; CDR2 reads YNFKEQ. The CDR3 is 16 residues long. The CDR3 sequence: CASRTAGVATNEKLFF. The CDR3, as DNA: TGTGCCAGCAGGACCGCAGGGGTTGCAACTAATGAAAAACTGTTTTTT.

The chain combines TRBV20-1 with TRBJ1-6, with D possibly matching TRBD1 (5 bases). The V gene lost 0 bases and the J gene lost 7 bases, with 16 bases spanning the gap. The CDR3 totals 16 residues. Per the germline V gene, CDR1 is DFQATT and CDR2 is SNEGSKA (reference sequence). CDR3 DNA: TGCAGTGCTAGAGAGGCAGGGATTGTTTACAATTCACCCCTCCACTTT. As protein: CSAREAGIVYNSPLHF.

This clonotype occurred a few times. CDR3 loop: CASSLGGAGNYGYTF. CDR3 nucleotides: TGTGCCAGCAGTCTCGGGGGGGCTGGAAACTATGGCTACACCTTC. The J gene is TRBJ1-2, the V gene TRBV7-3; weak D call: TRBD1 (6 bases). The ends were cut back, 6 bases at V and 2 bases at J, with 16 bases in the middle. CDR1 is SGHTA, CDR2 FQGTGA, per germline. This CDR3 is 15 amino acids long.

This clonotype occurred many times. J is TRBJ2-2 and V is TRBV12-3 or TRBV12-4; D is unclear. V dropped 6 bases and J dropped 13 bases, with 12 bases sitting between them. CDR3 length: 11 amino acids. The CDR3 protein is CASSQRNGLFF. DNA for the CDR3: TGTGCCAGCAGCCAAAGGAACGGGCTGTTTTTT.

The table lists this clonotype with many counts. The chain uses TRBV4-3 and TRBJ1-3; D not certain. This CDR3 is 15 amino acids long. Trimming took 0 bases from V and 4 from J, leaving 10 bases between them. CDR1 is LGHNA and CDR2 is YSLEER in the germline V gene. The CDR3 reads CASSQDSGSGNTIYF. The CDR3 nucleotides read TGCGCCAGCAGCCAAGACTCGGGGTCAGGAAACACCATATATTTT.

This clonotype was detected ten times or more. The chain carries TRBV5-1 and TRBJ1-1; D is unresolved. The CDR3 length is 13 residues. V was clipped by 1 base and J by 5 bases, with 9 bases between them. Germline V CDR1 and CDR2: SGHRS, YFSETQ. The CDR3 spells CASSLPRGTEAFF. Written as DNA, the CDR3 is TGCGCCAGCAGCTTGCCTCGAGGGACTGAAGCTTTCTTT.